Each of the 8 T cell receptor beta chains below was sequenced from the same sample in a study of T-cell reconstitution after alpha-beta-depleted transplantation in children. Unique molecular identifiers tagged the TCRbeta library. MiXCR, run by TCRdb on the PCR reads, gives a single entry per CDR3 protein. The sample contains about 270,000 distinct CDR3 sequences, 9.5% to 10% of which appear only once. The sequencing used PBMCs from the stem cell graft donor, collected from the stem cell graft. The receptors originated from a human donor who donated a stem cell graft to a child with SCID.

This clonotype was picked up a small number of times. The V and J genes are TRBV10-3 and TRBJ2-7; the D is unclear. Per the germline V gene, CDR1 is ENHRY and CDR2 is SYGVKD. This CDR3 region has 14 residues. With 3 bases removed from V and 2 bases from J, the gap between germline ends came to 11 bases. CDR3 region: CAISDPEYPYEQYF. CDR3 in DNA: TGTGCCATCAGTGACCCGGAATACCCCTACGAGCAGTACTTC.

This clonotype was seen many times. The V gene is TRBV20-1, the J gene TRBJ2-1; 8 bases fit TRBD2. This CDR3 region has 13 residues. The V segment lost 6 bases and the J segment 7 bases; nucleotides outside the gene matches: 8. Germline V gives CDR1 DFQATT, CDR2 SNEGSKA (reference sequence). CDR3 protein: CSASQSGGNEQFF. The CDR3 nucleotides are TGCAGTGCGAGTCAATCGGGGGGGAATGAGCAGTTCTTC.

This chain links TRBV29-1 with TRBJ2-2, with TRBD2 identical over 10 bases. Germline V gives CDR1 SQVTM, CDR2 ANQGSEA. CDR3 length: 14 residues. Trimming took 7 bases from V and 3 from J; bases not matched to a gene: 5. The CDR3 protein is CSASGTSDTGELFF. CDR3 DNA: TGCAGCGCGTCGGGGACTAGCGACACCGGGGAGCTGTTTTTT.

This clonotype was recorded a few times. The V call is TRBV11-3, the J call TRBJ2-7, with a possible D match to TRBD2 (5 bases). The germline V gene has CDR1 SGHNT and CDR2 YENEEA. V was shortened by 5 bases and J by 2 bases, with 16 bases between the two germline ends. There are 15 residues in the CDR3. CDR3 DNA sequence: TGTGCCAGCAGCGAAGGGTCCGGGGTTACCTACGAGCAGTACTTC. Encoded protein: CASSEGSGVTYEQYF.

The sample holds one count of this clonotype. This chain links TRBV7-7 with TRBJ1-4; TRBD1 is a possible D gene (5 bases). V lost 5 bases to trimming and J lost 5 bases, with 9 bases between them. The CDR3 runs 13 residues. Germline CDR1 reads SSHAT; CDR2 reads FNYEAQ (reference sequence). The CDR3 bases are TGTGCCAGCAGCCAGTCAGGGAATGAAAAACTGTTTTTT. Translating gives CASSQSGNEKLFF.

The chain has TRBV18 and TRBJ2-7; D is possibly TRBD1 (5 bases). V gave up 4 bases and J gave up 6 bases, with 13 bases separating them. The CDR3 loop spans 13 amino acids. Germline loops: CDR1 KGHSH, CDR2 LQKENI. The CDR3 DNA follows: TGTGCCAGCTCACGCAAGGAAGGGGCCGAGCAGTACTTC. Translation: CASSRKEGAEQYF.

This clonotype has only a few counts. The V gene is TRBV27, the J gene TRBJ2-7; weak D call: TRBD2 (6 bases). Trimming removed 4 bases from V and 2 bases from J, with 21 bases in between. The CDR3 totals 17 residues. Germline V gene lookup returns CDR1 MNHEY and CDR2 SMNVEV (reference sequence). CDR3 sequence (DNA): TGTGCCAGCAGTTCCCCGGGCCGTCGGGGGTCACCCTACGAGCAGTACTTC. Its protein is CASSSPGRRGSPYEQYF.

This clonotype turned up a few times. The CDR3 loop reads CSASPVQGTQPQHF. Here the CDR3 DNA reads TGCAGTGCTAGTCCGGTCCAGGGAACTCAGCCCCAGCATTTT. The chain employs TRBV20-1 and TRBJ1-5; maybe TRBD1 (5 bases). The CDR3 sequence is 14 residues long. Per germline, CDR1 DFQATT and CDR2 SNEGSKA (reference sequence). With 3 bases removed from V and 6 bases from J, the gap between germline ends came to 15 bases.